This T cell receptor (beta chain) was observed in a study of regulatory T cells in long-lasting Graves disease. Study overall: Over 5 years of antithyroid drugs plus positive TSH receptor antibodies defined persistent Graves' disease.

Comment on this clonotype: Its specificity is unknown. With a much larger clone just one base away, this may be a read error.

Sequencing libraries for TCR beta were prepared with iRepertoire HTBI primers and Arm-PCR of CDR3 regions. TCRdb passed the multiplex PCR reads through MiXCR, listing each CDR3 protein once. The sample lists hundreds of thousands of distinct CDR3 sequences, around 21% occurring once. The time point is: persistent/refractory GD, antithyroid drugs over 5 years with positive TRAb. After RNA was extracted from PBMCs, the TCR library was made from it. The guidelines of the American Thyroid Association were the basis for diagnosing Graves' disease. Study-wide findings and caveats: Favoring TRBV28, TRBJ1-2 and TRBJ2-5 was a feature seen in persistent disease. Whereas approximately 980 public clonotypes were shared by new patients, persistent patients shared more, at roughly 3,000.

The length of the CDR3 is 18 residues. The V gene's germline CDR1 is SGHVT and CDR2 SQSDAQ. The V and J genes are TRBV7-4 and TRBJ2-7; D is perhaps TRBD2 (6 bases). This TCR was sampled from a female donor with Graves disease. The source was peripheral blood mononuclear cells (PBMCs), collected when the disease was refractory, from a patient treated with antithyroid drugs. CDR3 region: CASSFLGVAALRSYEHYF. CDR3 DNA sequence: TGTGCCAGCAGCTTCTTGGGGGTAGCGGCACTCCGGTCCTACGAGCATTACTTC.